This entry lists 16 T cell receptor beta chains sequenced from one sample in a study of T cells in Graves' hyperthyroidism and ophthalmopathy. Amplified TCR beta CDR3 regions derived from RNA transcripts. The HTBI primer set drove a first-round RT-PCR of the TCR CDR3. A single record per CDR3 protein comes from TCRdb applying MiXCR to the multiplex PCR reads. This table has 300,000 to 450,000 distinct CDR3 sequences, roughly 14% appearing once. Sequenced material: blood. All receptors derive from a woman aged 18-35 years with Graves' hyperthyroidism that later progressed to Graves' ophthalmopathy.

This clonotype showed up many times. The rearrangement joins TRBV27 to TRBJ2-1, with 8 nucleotides matching TRBD2. The V segment lost 6 bases and the J segment 6 bases; nucleotides outside the gene matches: 16. The CDR3 has 17 residues. The germline V gene has CDR1 MNHEY and CDR2 SMNVEV (reference sequence). CDR3 in amino acids: CASSPVWAGGQLNEQFF. The CDR3 DNA reads as TGTGCCAGCAGCCCGGTATGGGCGGGAGGCCAGCTCAATGAGCAGTTCTTC.

This clonotype was seen a few times. This chain joins TRBV12-3 or TRBV12-4 and TRBJ2-7, with TRBD2 as a possible D gene (6 bases). Trimming stripped 7 bases from V and 3 bases from J, with 13 bases between. The CDR3 has 13 residues. The CDR3 nucleotides read TGTGCCAGCACCCCCAGGCGGGGCTACGAGCAGTACTTC. It specifies CASTPRRGYEQYF.

This clonotype occurred many times. CDR3 loop: CASSTRSGSKTDTQYF. CDR3 DNA: TGTGCCAGCAGTACGCGTAGCGGGAGTAAGACAGATACGCAGTATTTT. The chain recombines TRBV12-3 or TRBV12-4 with TRBJ2-3, with 9 bases matching TRBD2. There are 16 residues in the CDR3. J gave up 3 bases and V 5 bases, and 9 bases lay outside the gene matches.

This clonotype appeared many times. V gene TRBV28 combines with J gene TRBJ1-1; D is possibly TRBD1 (6 bases). Trimming stripped 6 bases from V and 0 bases from J, with 11 bases between. The CDR3 is made up of 14 amino acids. Germline V CDR1 and CDR2: MDHEN, SYDVKM. The CDR3 nucleotides are TGTGCCAGCAGGAGAGGGGGAATGAACACTGAAGCTTTCTTT. This sequence encodes CASRRGGMNTEAFF.

In its sample, this clonotype was seen many times. J is TRBJ1-2 and V is TRBV10-3; D unresolved. Looked up from germline, CDR1 is ENHRY and CDR2 is SYGVKD. V lost 2 bases and J lost 0, with 10 bases in between. The CDR3 sequence is 15 residues long. CDR3: CAISEPETANYGYTF. The CDR3 region has the DNA TGTGCCATCAGTGAGCCCGAGACCGCTAACTATGGCTACACCTTC.

This clonotype occurred a few times. This rearrangement joins TRBV27 to TRBJ1-1, with D tentatively TRBD1 (5 bases). Trimming took 5 bases from V and 8 from J, leaving 18 bases between them. CDR1 and CDR2 from the germline V gene are MNHEY and SMNVEV (reference sequence). This CDR3 is built from 14 residues. DNA of the CDR3: TGTGCCAGCAGTCTAGAACCCGGGACCCTAGAAGCTTTCTTT. It translates to CASSLEPGTLEAFF.

There are a few counts of this clonotype. The genes are TRBV19 and TRBJ2-7; no clear D gene. CDR3 length equals 12 residues. CDR1 and CDR2 (germline): LNHDA, SQIVND (reference sequence). Trimming removed 4 bases at V and 6 bases at J, with 10 bases between. The CDR3 spells CASSTLTGEQYF. The CDR3 region has the DNA TGTGCCAGTAGTACCTTAACGGGCGAGCAGTACTTC.

The rearrangement uses TRBV6-1 and TRBJ2-5, with D uncertain. Trimming took off 8 bases at V and 4 bases at J, with 14 bases between the two ends. Germline CDR1 is MNHNS and CDR2 is SASEGT. The CDR3 spans 13 residues. The CDR3 region has the DNA TGTGCCAGCCGGAGAATTGTAGGAGAGACCCAGTACTTC. It codes for CASRRIVGETQYF.

This clonotype showed up just once. The chain is built from TRBV4-1 and TRBJ2-2; D gene uncertain. Germline loops: CDR1 MGHRA, CDR2 YSYEKL. This CDR3 is 13 amino acids long. Trimming pared 0 bases from V and 7 bases from J, leaving 6 bases between. The CDR3 is CASSQDVVGELFF. The CDR3 nucleotides are TGCGCCAGCAGCCAAGATGTGGTCGGGGAGCTGTTTTTT.

V gene TRBV5-5 combines with J gene TRBJ1-4, with D uncertain. V lost 5 bases to trimming and J lost 10 bases, with 12 bases between them. The V gene's germline CDR1 is SGHKS and CDR2 YYEKEE (reference sequence). The CDR3 has 12 residues. The CDR3 sequence: CASSVTTAKLFF. In nucleotides, the CDR3 is TGTGCCAGCAGTGTGACGACTGCAAAACTGTTTTTT.

This clonotype appeared many times. V usage is TRBV3-1 and J usage is TRBJ1-1; possible D gene TRBD1, 5 bases. The germline CDR1 and CDR2 sequences are LGHDT and YNNKEL (reference sequence). This CDR3 spans 15 amino acids. Trimming removed 0 bases from V and 1 base from J, with 9 bases in between. In nucleotides, the CDR3 is TGTGCCAGCAGCCAAGAGAGTCAGGGGAACACTGAAGCTTTCTTT. This translates into CASSQESQGNTEAFF.

This clonotype was seen at least ten times. The chain joins TRBV20-1 to TRBJ2-3; either TRBD1 or TRBD2 may supply D (8 bases each). Germline CDR1 reads DFQATT; CDR2 reads SNEGSKA (reference sequence). The V and J ends lost 1 base and 2 bases respectively, with 13 bases between them. The CDR3 loop spans 15 amino acids. The CDR3 sequence: CSARVAGQDTDTQYF. DNA for the CDR3: TGCAGTGCTAGAGTAGCGGGACAGGACACAGATACGCAGTATTTT.

This clonotype was counted at least ten times. The rearrangement joins TRBV27 to TRBJ2-5, with D unresolved. The CDR3 is 15 amino acids. Per the germline V gene, CDR1 is MNHEY and CDR2 is SMNVEV (reference sequence). Between the trimmed V and J ends, which lost 5 bases and 1 base, there was a span of 14 bases. The CDR3 loop reads CASSPSTLRQETQYF. The DNA of the CDR3 is TGTGCCAGCAGTCCATCGACATTACGCCAAGAGACCCAGTACTTC.

By sample fraction, this clonotype is medium-sized. The chain carries TRBV7-9 and TRBJ2-1; no clear D. Germline loops: CDR1 SEHNR, CDR2 FQNEAQ (reference sequence). V lost 4 bases and J 5 bases, leaving 9 bases between the germline ends. The CDR3 is 13 residues long. Here the CDR3 reads CASSSATNNEQFF. CDR3 nucleotides: TGTGCCAGCAGCTCCGCAACCAACAATGAGCAGTTCTTC.

This clonotype has just a few counts. The chain joins TRBV12-3 or TRBV12-4 to TRBJ1-1; D not certain. Between the trimmed V and J ends, which lost 6 bases and 0 bases, there was a span of 5 bases. The CDR3 runs 12 residues. CDR3 loop: CASRRMNTEAFF. Written as DNA, the CDR3 is TGTGCCAGCAGACGTATGAACACTGAAGCTTTCTTT.

This clonotype has a handful of counts. This chain joins TRBV6-1 and TRBJ2-5; 8 nucleotides line up with TRBD1. Germline CDR1 MNHNS, CDR2 SASEGT. CDR3 length equals 13 residues. V lost 8 bases, J lost 1 base, and 3 bases stayed unmatched. The CDR3 is CASGRGLQETQYF. CDR3 in DNA: TGTGCCAGCGGCAGGGGGCTCCAAGAGACCCAGTACTTC.